This T cell receptor (beta chain) stems from a study of blood T cell repertoires in COVID-19. Study information: T cells, B-cell-depleted T cells, or PBMCs provided the cDNA or gDNA that served as material.

In germline, CDR1 is MNHEY, CDR2 SMNVEV (reference sequence). This CDR3 comprises 15 residues. V was trimmed by 7 bases and J by 6 bases, leaving 16 bases between them. Participant ages covered 18 to 89 years across 20 to 30 US areas. Cohort allocation depended upon clinical history that participants reported. This clone was seen only once. Assay used: immunoSEQ multiplex PCR; TCRdb lists only in-frame clones, some missing. The table includes 190,000 or so clones, roughly 90% detected once. The material sequenced was PBMCs or T cells enriched from blood (not recorded which). This sequence was found in a woman aged 18-29 years who had recovered from COVID-19. This rearrangement joins TRBV27 to TRBJ1-6; D might be TRBD1 (5 bases). CDR3 nucleotides: TGTGCCAGCAATTCAGGGTTGATAGGTAATTCACCCCTCCACTTT. It codes for CASNSGLIGNSPLHF.